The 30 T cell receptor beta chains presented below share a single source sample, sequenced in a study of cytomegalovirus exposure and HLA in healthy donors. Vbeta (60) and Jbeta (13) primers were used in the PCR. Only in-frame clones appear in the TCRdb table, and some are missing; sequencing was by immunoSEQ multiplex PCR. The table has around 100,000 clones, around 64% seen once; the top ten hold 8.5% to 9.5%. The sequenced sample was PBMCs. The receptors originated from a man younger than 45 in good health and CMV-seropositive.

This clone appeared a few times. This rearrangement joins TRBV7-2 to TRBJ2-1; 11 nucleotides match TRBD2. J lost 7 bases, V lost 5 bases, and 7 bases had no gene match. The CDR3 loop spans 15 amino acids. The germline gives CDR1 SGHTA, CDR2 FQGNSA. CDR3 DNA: TGTGCCAGCAGCACAACTAGCGGGGGACGGAATGAGCAGTTCTTC. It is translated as CASSTTSGGRNEQFF.

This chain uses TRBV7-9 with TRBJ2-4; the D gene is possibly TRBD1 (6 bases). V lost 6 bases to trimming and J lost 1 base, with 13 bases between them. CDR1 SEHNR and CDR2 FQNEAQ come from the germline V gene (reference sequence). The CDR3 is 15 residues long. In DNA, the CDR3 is TGTGCCAGCAGTGAACAGGGAGAGGCCAAAAACATTCAGTACTTC. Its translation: CASSEQGEAKNIQYF.

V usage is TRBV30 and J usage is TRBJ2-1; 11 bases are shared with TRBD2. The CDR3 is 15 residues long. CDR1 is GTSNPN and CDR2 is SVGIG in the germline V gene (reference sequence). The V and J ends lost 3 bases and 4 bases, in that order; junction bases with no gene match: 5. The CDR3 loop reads CAWRRTSGSYNEQFF. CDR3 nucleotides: TGTGCCTGGAGGCGGACTAGCGGGTCTTACAATGAGCAGTTCTTC.

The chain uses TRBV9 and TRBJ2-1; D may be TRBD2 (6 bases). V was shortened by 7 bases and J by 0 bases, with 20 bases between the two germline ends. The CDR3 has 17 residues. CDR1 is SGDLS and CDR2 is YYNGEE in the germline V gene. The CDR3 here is CASAYSAGTSSYNEQFF. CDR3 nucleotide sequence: TGTGCCAGCGCTTATTCTGCCGGGACTTCCTCCTACAATGAGCAGTTCTTC. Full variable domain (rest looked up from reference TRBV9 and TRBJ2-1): DSGVTQTPKHLITATGQRVTLRCSPRSGDLSVYWYQQSLDQGLQFLIQYYNGEERAKGNILERFSAQQFPDLHSELNLSSLELGDSALYFCASAYSAGTSSYNEQFFGPGTRLTVL.

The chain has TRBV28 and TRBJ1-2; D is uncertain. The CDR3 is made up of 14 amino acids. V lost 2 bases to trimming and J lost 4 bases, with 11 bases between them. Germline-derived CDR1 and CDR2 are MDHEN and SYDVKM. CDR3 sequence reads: CASSLISTIYGYTF. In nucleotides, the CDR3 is TGTGCCAGCAGTTTAATCTCAACAATCTATGGCTACACCTTC.

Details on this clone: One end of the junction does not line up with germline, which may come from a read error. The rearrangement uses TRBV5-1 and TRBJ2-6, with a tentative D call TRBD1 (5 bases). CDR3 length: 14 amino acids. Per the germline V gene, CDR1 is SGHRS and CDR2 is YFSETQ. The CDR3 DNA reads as TGCGCCAGCGGATCAGGAACTGGGGCCAACGGCCTGACTTTC. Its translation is CASGSGTGANGLTF.

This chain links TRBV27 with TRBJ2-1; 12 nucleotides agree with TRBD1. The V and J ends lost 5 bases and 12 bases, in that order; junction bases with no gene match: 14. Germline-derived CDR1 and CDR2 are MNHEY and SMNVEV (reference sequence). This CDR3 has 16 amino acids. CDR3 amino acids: CASSLGTGGWVTGQFF. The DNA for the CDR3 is TGTGCCAGCAGTCTTGGGACAGGGGGCTGGGTAACTGGGCAGTTCTTC.

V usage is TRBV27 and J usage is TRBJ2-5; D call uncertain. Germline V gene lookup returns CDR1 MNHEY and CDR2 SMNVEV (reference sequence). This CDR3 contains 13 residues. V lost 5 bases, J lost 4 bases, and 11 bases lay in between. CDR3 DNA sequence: TGTGCCAGCAGTCACCGATCGGGAGAGACCCAGTACTTC. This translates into CASSHRSGETQYF.

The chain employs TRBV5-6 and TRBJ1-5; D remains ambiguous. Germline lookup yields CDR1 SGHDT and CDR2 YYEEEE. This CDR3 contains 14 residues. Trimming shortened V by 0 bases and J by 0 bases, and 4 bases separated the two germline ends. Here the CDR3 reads CASSLAVSNQPQHF. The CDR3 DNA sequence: TGTGCCAGCAGCTTGGCCGTTAGCAATCAGCCCCAGCATTTT.

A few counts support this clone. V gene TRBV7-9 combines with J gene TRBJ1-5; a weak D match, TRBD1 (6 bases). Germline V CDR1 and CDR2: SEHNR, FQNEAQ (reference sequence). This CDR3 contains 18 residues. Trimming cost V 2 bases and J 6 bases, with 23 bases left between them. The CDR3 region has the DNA TGTGCCAGCAGCTTAACAGGAGAAGGACGGGGGGCACGTCAGCCCCAGCATTTT. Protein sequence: CASSLTGEGRGARQPQHF.

The CDR3 reads CASSPPGGDEQYF. CDR3 coding DNA: TGCGCCAGCAGTCCGCCGGGGGGGGACGAGCAGTACTTC. The chain uses TRBV4-1 and TRBJ2-7, with 8 positions matching TRBD2. Trimming cost V 6 bases and J 5 bases; bases outside gene matches: 6. The CDR3 spans 13 residues. Germline V CDR1 and CDR2: MGHRA, YSYEKL.

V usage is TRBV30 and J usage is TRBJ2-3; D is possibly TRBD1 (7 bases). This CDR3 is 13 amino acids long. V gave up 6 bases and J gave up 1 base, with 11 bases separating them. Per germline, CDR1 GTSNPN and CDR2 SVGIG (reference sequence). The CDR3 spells CACRGVGTDTQYF. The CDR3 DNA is TGTGCCTGCAGGGGGGTCGGCACAGATACGCAGTATTTT.

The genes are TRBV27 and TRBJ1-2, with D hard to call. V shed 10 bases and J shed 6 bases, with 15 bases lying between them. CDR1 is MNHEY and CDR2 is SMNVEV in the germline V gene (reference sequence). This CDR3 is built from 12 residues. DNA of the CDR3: TGTGCCACCCTCGCGTGGAGGGATGGCTACACCTTC. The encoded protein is CATLAWRDGYTF.

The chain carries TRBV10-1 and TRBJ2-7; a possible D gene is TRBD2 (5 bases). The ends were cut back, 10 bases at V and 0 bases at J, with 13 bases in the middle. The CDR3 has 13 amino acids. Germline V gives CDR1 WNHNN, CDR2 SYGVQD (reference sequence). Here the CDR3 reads CATDLGSSYEQYV. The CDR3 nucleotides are TGCGCCACCGACTTGGGGAGCTCCTACGAGCAGTACGTC.

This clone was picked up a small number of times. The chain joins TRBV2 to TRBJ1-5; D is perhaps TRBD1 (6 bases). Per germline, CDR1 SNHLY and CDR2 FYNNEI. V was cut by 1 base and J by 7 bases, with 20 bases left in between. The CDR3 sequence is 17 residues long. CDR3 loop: CASSEERWVRGGQPQHF. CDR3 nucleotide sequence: TGTGCCAGCAGTGAAGAGCGTTGGGTAAGGGGGGGGCAGCCCCAGCATTTT.

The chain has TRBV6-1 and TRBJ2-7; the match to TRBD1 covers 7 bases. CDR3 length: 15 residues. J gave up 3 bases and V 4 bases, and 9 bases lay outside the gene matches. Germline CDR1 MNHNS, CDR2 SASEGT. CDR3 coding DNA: TGTGCCAGCAGTGCCCGTAGGGACAGCCGCTACGAGCAGTACGTC. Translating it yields CASSARRDSRYEQYV.

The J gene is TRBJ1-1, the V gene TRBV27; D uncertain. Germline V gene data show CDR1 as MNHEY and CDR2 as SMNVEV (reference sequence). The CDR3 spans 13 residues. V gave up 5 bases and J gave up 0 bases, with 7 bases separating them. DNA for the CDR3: TGTGCCAGCAGTCCCGCTATGAACACTGAAGCTTTCTTT. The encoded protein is CASSPAMNTEAFF.

The DNA of the CDR3 is TGTGCCAGCACCCCACATGGAGGGTCAGATACGCAGTATTTT. This sequence encodes CASTPHGGSDTQYF. The chain links TRBV2 to TRBJ2-3; TRBD2 might be the D (6 bases). CDR3 length: 14 residues. Germline CDR1 SNHLY, CDR2 FYNNEI. V shed 7 bases and J shed 4 bases, with 15 bases lying between them.

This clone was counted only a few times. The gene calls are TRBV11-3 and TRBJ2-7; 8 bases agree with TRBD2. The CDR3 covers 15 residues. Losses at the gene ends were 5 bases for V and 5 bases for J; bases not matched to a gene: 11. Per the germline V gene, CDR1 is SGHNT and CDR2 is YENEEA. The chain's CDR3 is CASSQGGLGIDEQYV. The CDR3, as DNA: TGTGCCAGCAGCCAAGGGGGACTAGGTATCGACGAGCAGTACGTC.

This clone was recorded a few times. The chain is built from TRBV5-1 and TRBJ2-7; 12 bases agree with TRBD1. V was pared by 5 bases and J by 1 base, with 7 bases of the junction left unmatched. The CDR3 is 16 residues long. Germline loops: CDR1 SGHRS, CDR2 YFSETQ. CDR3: CASSRGGQGASYEQYF. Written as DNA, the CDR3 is TGCGCCAGCAGTCGGGGGGGACAGGGGGCATCCTACGAGCAGTACTTC.

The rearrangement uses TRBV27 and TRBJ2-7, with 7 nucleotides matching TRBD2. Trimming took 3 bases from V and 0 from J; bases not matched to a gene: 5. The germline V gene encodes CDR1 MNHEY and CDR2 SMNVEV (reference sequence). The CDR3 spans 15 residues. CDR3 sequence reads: CASSFRTRSSYEQYF. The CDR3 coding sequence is TGTGCCAGCAGTTTCAGGACTAGGAGCTCCTACGAGCAGTACTTC.

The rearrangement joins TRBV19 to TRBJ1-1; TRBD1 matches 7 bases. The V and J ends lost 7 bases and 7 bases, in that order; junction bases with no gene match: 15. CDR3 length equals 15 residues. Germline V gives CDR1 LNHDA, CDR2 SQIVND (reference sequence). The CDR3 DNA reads TGTGCCAGTAACCCAGAGGCAGGACAGGCCAGTGAAGCTTTCTTT. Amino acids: CASNPEAGQASEAFF.

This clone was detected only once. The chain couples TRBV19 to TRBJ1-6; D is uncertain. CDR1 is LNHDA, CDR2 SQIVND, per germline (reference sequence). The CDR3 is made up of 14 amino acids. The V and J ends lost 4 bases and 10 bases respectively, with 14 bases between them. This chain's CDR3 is CASSSWTQNSPLHF. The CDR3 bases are TGTGCCAGTAGTAGCTGGACTCAAAACTCACCCCTCCACTTT. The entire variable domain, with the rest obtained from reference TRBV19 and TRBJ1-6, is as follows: DGGITQSPKYLFRKEGQNVTLSCEQNLNHDAMYWYRQDPGQGLRLIYYSQIVNDFQKGDIAEGYSVSREKKESFPLTVTSAQKNPTAFYLCASSSWTQNSPLHFGNGTRLTVT.

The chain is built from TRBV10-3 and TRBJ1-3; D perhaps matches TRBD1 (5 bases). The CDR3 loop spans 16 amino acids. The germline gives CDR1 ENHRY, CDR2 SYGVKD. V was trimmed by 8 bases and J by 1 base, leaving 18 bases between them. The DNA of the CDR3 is TGTGCCATCGGGGTGGACAACCTCTCTTCTGGAAACACCATATATTTT. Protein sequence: CAIGVDNLSSGNTIYF.

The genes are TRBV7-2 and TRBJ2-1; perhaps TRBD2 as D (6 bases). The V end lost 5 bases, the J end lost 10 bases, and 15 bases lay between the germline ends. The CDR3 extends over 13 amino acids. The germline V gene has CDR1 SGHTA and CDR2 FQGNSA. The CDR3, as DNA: TGTGCCAGCAGCCTTCCTAGCGACGGCGAGCAGTTCTTC. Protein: CASSLPSDGEQFF. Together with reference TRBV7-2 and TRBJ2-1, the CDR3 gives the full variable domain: GAGVSQSPSNKVTEKGKDVELRCDPISGHTALYWYRQSLGQGLEFLIYFQGNSAPDKSGLPSDRFSAERTGGSVSTLTIQRTQQEDSAVYLCASSLPSDGEQFFGPGTRLTVL.

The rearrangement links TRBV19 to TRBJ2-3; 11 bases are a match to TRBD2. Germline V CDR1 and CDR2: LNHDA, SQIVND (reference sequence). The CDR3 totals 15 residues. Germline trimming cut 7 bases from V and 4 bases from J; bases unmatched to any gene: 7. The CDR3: CASTFLAGGADTQYF. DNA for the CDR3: TGTGCCAGTACCTTCCTAGCGGGAGGAGCAGATACGCAGTATTTT.

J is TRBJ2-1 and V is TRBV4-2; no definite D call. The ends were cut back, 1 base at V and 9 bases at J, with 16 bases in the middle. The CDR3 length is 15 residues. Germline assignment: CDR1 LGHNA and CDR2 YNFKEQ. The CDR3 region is CASSQVDGYSGEQFF. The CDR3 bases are TGTGCCAGCAGCCAAGTTGACGGGTATAGTGGTGAGCAGTTCTTC.

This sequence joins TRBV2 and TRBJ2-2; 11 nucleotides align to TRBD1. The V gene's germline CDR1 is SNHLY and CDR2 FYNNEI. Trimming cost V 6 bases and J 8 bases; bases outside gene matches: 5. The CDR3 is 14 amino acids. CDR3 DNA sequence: TGTGCCAGCAGAGGACAGGGGGCGGTAGGGGAGCTGTTTTTT. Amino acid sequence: CASRGQGAVGELFF.

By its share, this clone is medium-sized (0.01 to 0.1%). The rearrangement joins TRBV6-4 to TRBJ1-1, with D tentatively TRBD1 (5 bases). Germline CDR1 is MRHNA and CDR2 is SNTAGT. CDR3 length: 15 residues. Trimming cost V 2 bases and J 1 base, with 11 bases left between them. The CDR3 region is CASSDTGTGNTEAFF. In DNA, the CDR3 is TGTGCCAGCAGTGACACCGGGACTGGGAACACTGAAGCTTTCTTT.

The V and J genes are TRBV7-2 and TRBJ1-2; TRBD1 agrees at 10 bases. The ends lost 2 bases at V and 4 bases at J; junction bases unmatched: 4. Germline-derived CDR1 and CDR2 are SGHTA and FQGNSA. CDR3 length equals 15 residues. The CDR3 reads CASSLMTGGSYGYTF. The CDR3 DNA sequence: TGTGCCAGCAGCTTAATGACAGGGGGCAGCTATGGCTACACCTTC. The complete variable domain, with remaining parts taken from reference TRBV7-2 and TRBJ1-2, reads GAGVSQSPSNKVTEKGKDVELRCDPISGHTALYWYRQSLGQGLEFLIYFQGNSAPDKSGLPSDRFSAERTGGSVSTLTIQRTQQEDSAVYLCASSLMTGGSYGYTFGSGTRLTVV.